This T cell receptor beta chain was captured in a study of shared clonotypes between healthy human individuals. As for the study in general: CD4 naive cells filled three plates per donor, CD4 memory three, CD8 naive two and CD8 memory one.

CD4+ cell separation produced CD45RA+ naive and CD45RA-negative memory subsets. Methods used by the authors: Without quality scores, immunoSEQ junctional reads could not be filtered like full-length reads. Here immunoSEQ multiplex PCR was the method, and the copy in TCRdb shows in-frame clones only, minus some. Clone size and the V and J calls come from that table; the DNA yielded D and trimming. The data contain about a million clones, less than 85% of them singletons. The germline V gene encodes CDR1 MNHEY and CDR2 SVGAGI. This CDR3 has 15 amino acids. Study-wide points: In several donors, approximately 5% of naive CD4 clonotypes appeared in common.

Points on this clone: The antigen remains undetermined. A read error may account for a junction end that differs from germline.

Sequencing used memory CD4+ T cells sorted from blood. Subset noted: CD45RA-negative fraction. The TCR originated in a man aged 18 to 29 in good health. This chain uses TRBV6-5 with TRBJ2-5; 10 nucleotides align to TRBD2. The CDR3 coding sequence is TGTGCCAGCAGTTACGAGCGGGAGGGCCAACAGACCCAGTACTTC. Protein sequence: CASSYEREGQQTQYF.